This entry lists 29 T cell receptor beta chains sequenced from one sample in a study of identical twins. TCRdb reprocessed the 5' RACE reads with MiXCR, giving one entry per CDR3 protein. Of 1.5 million to 2 million distinct CDR3 sequences listed, roughly a third are singletons. The sequencing sample was made of cord blood. These receptors all come from a newborn girl in good health.

The V call is TRBV6-5, the J call TRBJ1-1; D is possibly TRBD1 (6 bases). The germline gives CDR1 MNHEY, CDR2 SVGAGI. Trimming cost V 5 bases and J 4 bases, with 20 bases left between them. The length of the CDR3 is 16 residues. DNA for the CDR3: TGTGCCAGCAGTCCTCCCCAGACGGGGGCAGGCACTGAAGCTTTCTTT. It specifies CASSPPQTGAGTEAFF.

The rearrangement links TRBV4-2 to TRBJ2-3, with D unresolved. Germline values: CDR1 LGHNA, CDR2 YNFKEQ. The V and J ends lost 3 bases and 3 bases respectively, with 16 bases between them. The CDR3 is 16 residues long. CDR3 DNA: TGTGCCAGCAGCCACTCTCTGACCCCGACAACAGATACGCAGTATTTT. It yields the protein CASSHSLTPTTDTQYF.

This clonotype was observed many times. CDR3 bases: TGCGCCAGCAGCTTGGGACAGCCTGACTACAATGAGCAGTTCTTC. Its translation: CASSLGQPDYNEQFF. The chain recombines TRBV5-1 with TRBJ2-1, with a possible D match to TRBD1 (5 bases). This CDR3 comprises 15 residues. Germline CDR1 and CDR2: SGHRS and YFSETQ. The V end lost 0 bases, the J end lost 3 bases, and 10 bases lay between the germline ends.

Concerning this clonotype itself: Being one base from a much bigger clone, this may be a read error. The chain employs TRBV4-2 and TRBJ2-1; the match to TRBD2 covers 8 bases. CDR3 length: 16 residues. Germline assignment: CDR1 LGHNA and CDR2 YNFKEQ. The CDR3 loop is CAGSQDHGGAYNEQFF. DNA for the CDR3: TGTGCCGGCAGCCAAGATCACGGGGGGGCCTACAATGAGCAGTTCTTC.

This chain links TRBV9 with TRBJ1-2; no clear D gene. V lost 3 bases and J 4 bases, leaving 16 bases between the germline ends. The CDR3 is 15 amino acids. Germline V gene sequence: CDR1 SGDLS, CDR2 YYNGEE. The CDR3 is CASSAQSGWVYGYTF. The CDR3 DNA sequence: TGTGCCAGCAGCGCCCAATCCGGGTGGGTCTATGGCTACACCTTC.

This CDR3 reads CASSKGRAALAKNIQYF. CDR3 coding DNA: TGTGCCAGCAGCAAAGGTCGAGCCGCACTAGCCAAAAACATTCAGTACTTC. J is TRBJ2-4 and V is TRBV21-1. TRBV21-1 is marked as a pseudogene. The CDR3 covers 17 residues.

The chain is built from TRBV7-2 and TRBJ2-7; TRBD1 agrees at 10 bases. Germline V gene lookup returns CDR1 SGHTA and CDR2 FQGNSA. V lost 1 base and J lost 0; bases outside the gene matches: 9. This CDR3 is built from 18 residues. In DNA form, the CDR3 reads TGTGCCAGCAGCTTAGTGTTCCGGGACAGGGGCTTCTCCTACGAGCAGTACTTC. It encodes CASSLVFRDRGFSYEQYF. Full variable domain (missing parts from reference TRBV7-2 and TRBJ2-7): GAGVSQSPSNKVTEKGKDVELRCDPISGHTALYWYRQSLGQGLEFLIYFQGNSAPDKSGLPSDRFSAERTGGSVSTLTIQRTQQEDSAVYLCASSLVFRDRGFSYEQYFGPGTRLTVT.

This clonotype was found a few times. V gene TRBV4-1 combines with J gene TRBJ2-4; TRBD1 matches at 8 bases. The V segment lost 4 bases and the J segment 6 bases; nucleotides outside the gene matches: 5. Germline V gene data show CDR1 as MGHRA and CDR2 as YSYEKL. The CDR3 has 14 residues. The CDR3 region has the DNA TGCGCCAGCAGCCCATCAGGGGGCGTAAACATTCAGTACTTC. Its translation is CASSPSGGVNIQYF.

The chain carries TRBV20-1 and TRBJ2-4, with 7 positions matching TRBD1. From germline, CDR1 is DFQATT and CDR2 SNEGSKA (reference sequence). The CDR3 runs 14 residues. Germline trimming cut 3 bases from V and 13 bases from J; bases unmatched to any gene: 15. The CDR3: CSASAGNRGSEQYF. The CDR3 DNA sequence: TGCAGTGCTAGTGCGGGTAACAGGGGATCTGAGCAGTACTTC.

The CDR3 loop reads CASSQDGRTNNSPLHF. CDR3 in DNA: TGCGCCAGCAGCCAAGATGGGCGTACCAATAATTCACCCCTCCACTTT. The V gene is TRBV4-1, the J gene TRBJ1-6; D unclear. The V end lost 0 bases, the J end lost 5 bases, and 11 bases lay between the germline ends. The length of the CDR3 is 16 residues. Germline CDR1 reads MGHRA; CDR2 reads YSYEKL.

The chain joins TRBV19 to TRBJ2-7; unclear D gene. V lost 10 bases and J lost 0, with 16 bases in between. Germline assignment: CDR1 LNHDA and CDR2 SQIVND (reference sequence). This CDR3 has 14 amino acids. In nucleotides, the CDR3 is TGTGCCACCAAGGAGACTCATTCCTCCTACGAGCAGTACTTC. Protein product: CATKETHSSYEQYF.

This clonotype was counted once. The J gene is TRBJ2-7, the V gene TRBV9; the match to TRBD1 covers 7 bases. From germline, CDR1 is SGDLS and CDR2 YYNGEE. Trimming cost V 4 bases and J 0 bases; bases outside gene matches: 7. CDR3 length: 15 amino acids. The CDR3 coding sequence is TGTGCCAGCAGCCCCAGGGACAGCGTCTCCTACGAGCAGTACTTC. It translates to CASSPRDSVSYEQYF.

This chain uses TRBV27 with TRBJ2-1, with TRBD2 matching 7 bases. Germline V gives CDR1 MNHEY, CDR2 SMNVEV (reference sequence). CDR3 length: 14 residues. Germline trimming cut 7 bases from V and 0 bases from J; bases unmatched to any gene: 3. The CDR3 loop is CASKRGRSYNEQFF. The CDR3 coding sequence is TGTGCCAGCAAGCGGGGACGCTCCTACAATGAGCAGTTCTTC.

This sequence joins TRBV27 and TRBJ2-1; D is unresolved. This CDR3 comprises 11 residues. CDR1 is MNHEY and CDR2 is SMNVEV in the germline V gene (reference sequence). Trimming cost V 4 bases and J 13 bases, with 11 bases left between them. The CDR3 region is CASSSNKDQFF. The CDR3 DNA reads as TGTGCCAGCAGTTCAAACAAGGACCAGTTCTTC.

This clonotype has only one observation. This chain connects TRBV4-2 to TRBJ1-4, with a possible D match to TRBD1 (6 bases). V was pared by 2 bases and J by 4 bases, with 14 bases between. Per the germline V gene, CDR1 is LGHNA and CDR2 is YNFKEQ. The CDR3 extends over 16 amino acids. The CDR3 DNA reads as TGTGCCAGCAGCCAATTCGGACAGTCTGATAATGAAAAACTGTTTTTT. Translated, it gives CASSQFGQSDNEKLFF.

This clonotype showed up just a few times. This chain connects TRBV4-2 to TRBJ2-7, with D tentatively TRBD2 (6 bases). V was pared by 0 bases and J by 0 bases, with 15 bases between. This CDR3 spans 17 amino acids. Germline V gene data show CDR1 as LGHNA and CDR2 as YNFKEQ. This chain's CDR3 is CASSQDPSGTLSYEQYF. In DNA form, the CDR3 reads TGTGCCAGCAGCCAAGATCCATCCGGGACTCTCTCCTACGAGCAGTACTTC.

This clonotype was counted between two and nine times. The chain uses TRBV20-1 and TRBJ1-4, with no clear D. The V gene lost 3 bases and the J gene lost 3 bases, with 8 bases spanning the gap. This CDR3 is 13 amino acids long. Germline V gene data show CDR1 as DFQATT and CDR2 as SNEGSKA (reference sequence). CDR3 in DNA: TGCAGTGCTAGGTTGACCCCTAATGAAAAACTGTTTTTT. Amino acids: CSARLTPNEKLFF.

The CDR3 DNA is TGTGCCAGCAGTTTATTTCCAAGGACTAGCGGGAGAACAGATACGCAGTATTTT. As protein: CASSLFPRTSGRTDTQYF. The chain recombines TRBV28 with TRBJ2-3; 13 nucleotides match TRBD2. Losses at the gene ends were 1 base for V and 3 bases for J; bases not matched to a gene: 7. Germline V CDR1 and CDR2: MDHEN, SYDVKM. This CDR3 comprises 18 residues.

This chain joins TRBV4-1 and TRBJ1-1, with D perhaps matching TRBD1 (5 bases). The CDR3 has 14 amino acids. V was cut by 0 bases and J by 4 bases, with 9 bases left in between. Per the germline V gene, CDR1 is MGHRA and CDR2 is YSYEKL. CDR3 protein: CASSQDRRGTEAFF. DNA of the CDR3: TGCGCCAGCAGCCAAGATAGGAGGGGCACTGAAGCTTTCTTT.

This rearrangement joins TRBV4-1 to TRBJ2-2; maybe TRBD1 (5 bases). V dropped 3 bases and J dropped 5 bases, with 13 bases sitting between them. CDR3 length: 15 residues. CDR1 is MGHRA, CDR2 YSYEKL, per germline. CDR3 loop: CASSQAGKSTGELFF. Written as DNA, the CDR3 is TGCGCCAGCAGCCAGGCAGGGAAATCGACCGGGGAGCTGTTTTTT.

This rearrangement joins TRBV27 to TRBJ2-7; 7 bases fit TRBD2. CDR1 is MNHEY and CDR2 is SMNVEV in the germline V gene (reference sequence). This CDR3 has 14 residues. The junction had 4 bases not matched to a gene; V was cut back by 3 bases and J by 2 bases. CDR3 residues: CASSFERGAYEQYF. The CDR3 region has the DNA TGTGCCAGCAGTTTCGAGCGGGGCGCCTACGAGCAGTACTTC.

V gene TRBV4-2 combines with J gene TRBJ1-1; D is unclear. CDR3 size: 15 residues. The germline V and J ends were trimmed by 4 bases and 6 bases, with 18 bases remaining between them. Germline CDR1 LGHNA, CDR2 YNFKEQ. This CDR3 reads CASSRSTGPVAEAFF. CDR3 coding DNA: TGTGCCAGCAGCCGCAGCACGGGTCCGGTCGCTGAAGCTTTCTTT.

The V and J genes are TRBV4-1 and TRBJ2-3; D is uncertain. Germline V gene data show CDR1 as MGHRA and CDR2 as YSYEKL. Trimming left V 3 bases short and J 0 bases short, with 16 bases between. The CDR3 covers 17 residues. The CDR3 nucleotides are TGCGCCAGCAGCCAGATCCCTAGGAGATCTAGCACAGATACGCAGTATTTT. Amino acids: CASSQIPRRSSTDTQYF.

In this sample, this clonotype turned up a few times. The CDR3 spells CASQKGGTDTQYF. DNA of the CDR3: TGTGCCAGTCAAAAAGGGGGCACAGATACGCAGTATTTT. The chain links TRBV6-1 to TRBJ2-3; D might be TRBD1 (5 bases). Trimming cost V 9 bases and J 1 base, with 11 bases left between them. The germline CDR1 and CDR2 sequences are MNHNS and SASEGT. The CDR3 extends over 13 amino acids.

This chain connects TRBV10-2 to TRBJ2-3; D not certain. Germline CDR1 reads WSHSY; CDR2 reads SAAADI. The CDR3 totals 14 residues. Trimming took off 3 bases at V and 2 bases at J, with 9 bases between the two ends. The chain's CDR3 is CASSDEFLTDTQYF. The CDR3 DNA follows: TGCGCCAGCAGTGACGAGTTTCTCACAGATACGCAGTATTTT.

The CDR3 coding sequence is TGTGCCAGCAGTATTTCGGGACTAGCGCTTTCCAATGAGCAGTTCTTC. Its translation: CASSISGLALSNEQFF. The chain employs TRBV5-6 and TRBJ2-1; 10 bases map to TRBD2. CDR3 size: 16 residues. With V trimmed by 5 bases and J by 6 bases, 11 bases remained unmatched. Germline CDR1 SGHDT, CDR2 YYEEEE. Drawing the rest from reference TRBV5-6 and TRBJ2-1, the complete variable domain is DAGVTQSPTHLIKTRGQQVTLRCSPKSGHDTVSWYQQALGQGPQFIFQYYEEEERQRGNFPDRFSGHQFPNYSSELNVNALLLGDSALYLCASSISGLALSNEQFFGPGTRLTVL.

This rearrangement joins TRBV10-3 to TRBJ1-3; D perhaps matches TRBD1 (6 bases). The CDR3 length is 14 residues. Trimming cost V 10 bases and J 3 bases, with 16 bases left between them. Germline values: CDR1 ENHRY, CDR2 SYGVKD. The CDR3 bases are TGTGCCACCGAAATGACAGGAAGTGGAAACACCATATATTTT. This gives the protein CATEMTGSGNTIYF.

The genes are TRBV20-1 and TRBJ2-5, with D possibly matching TRBD2 (5 bases). Germline CDR1 and CDR2: DFQATT and SNEGSKA (reference sequence). The V gene lost 3 bases and the J gene lost 1 base, with 12 bases spanning the gap. CDR3 length: 14 residues. CDR3 bases: TGCAGTGCTAGTAAGAGGGTCTTCCAAGAGACCCAGTACTTC. Amino acids: CSASKRVFQETQYF.

The V call is TRBV4-1, the J call TRBJ2-2; 7 nucleotides agree with TRBD1. The germline CDR1 and CDR2 sequences are MGHRA and YSYEKL. There are 16 residues in the CDR3. V gave up 1 base and J gave up 2 bases; unmatched junction bases: 4. In nucleotides, the CDR3 is TGCGCCAGCAGCCAAGGTGACAGGGTCAACACCGGGGAGCTGTTTTTT. Amino acid sequence: CASSQGDRVNTGELFF.